This TCR beta chain comes out of a study of blood T cells in healthy people across ages. Study-wide findings and caveats: Among T cells, TCR beta diversity per million cells dropped roughly linearly as age rose.

A second PCR, run for about 7 to 11 cycles, used a sample-barcoded 5' primer plus a J-beta primer mix. MiXCR, run by TCRdb on the 5' RACE reads, gives a single entry per CDR3 protein. This table holds under 1,000,000 distinct CDR3 sequences, under 40% found once. As to this clonotype: Its target is unknown.

Germline V gene lookup returns CDR1 DFQATT and CDR2 SNEGSKA (reference sequence). The CDR3 loop spans 14 amino acids. V gave up 5 bases and J gave up 9 bases; unmatched junction bases: 13. This TCR was sampled from a man in his late teens or twenties in good health. The material sequenced was blood. The J gene is TRBJ1-5, the V gene TRBV20-1, with 7 bases identical to TRBD1. The CDR3 bases are TGCAGTGCTTCCGGGACAGAGGGCCGCCCGCCCCAGCATTTT. This sequence encodes CSASGTEGRPPQHF.